The text below deals with one T cell receptor beta chain. Its antigen is currently unknown. CDR1 and CDR2 from the germline V gene are SGHTA and FQGTGA. The CDR3 runs 14 residues. Trimming stripped 0 bases from V and 9 bases from J, with 12 bases between. These data come from a study of shared clonotypes between healthy human individuals. Study-level findings and limits: Despite large depth, rarefaction showed incomplete sorted-subset sequencing. When compared with the clonotypes that were shared by all four sorted-subset donors, the non-shared clonotypes turned out to have lower generation probabilities.

Only in-frame clones appear in the TCRdb table, and some are missing; sequencing was by immunoSEQ multiplex PCR. This table has roughly 2,500,000 clones, 90% to 95% appearing once. The sample taken for sequencing was naive CD4+ T cells from PBMCs. Subset specified: CD45RA+ positively selected. The chain is built from TRBV7-3 and TRBJ2-1; D may be TRBD2 (6 bases). The source of this sequence is a man aged 18-30 years in good health. Some clones in this sample may be carry-over from other donors' samples. The CDR3 protein is CASSLTAHGSEQFF. The CDR3 DNA reads as TGTGCCAGCAGCTTAACAGCCCACGGGAGTGAGCAGTTCTTC.